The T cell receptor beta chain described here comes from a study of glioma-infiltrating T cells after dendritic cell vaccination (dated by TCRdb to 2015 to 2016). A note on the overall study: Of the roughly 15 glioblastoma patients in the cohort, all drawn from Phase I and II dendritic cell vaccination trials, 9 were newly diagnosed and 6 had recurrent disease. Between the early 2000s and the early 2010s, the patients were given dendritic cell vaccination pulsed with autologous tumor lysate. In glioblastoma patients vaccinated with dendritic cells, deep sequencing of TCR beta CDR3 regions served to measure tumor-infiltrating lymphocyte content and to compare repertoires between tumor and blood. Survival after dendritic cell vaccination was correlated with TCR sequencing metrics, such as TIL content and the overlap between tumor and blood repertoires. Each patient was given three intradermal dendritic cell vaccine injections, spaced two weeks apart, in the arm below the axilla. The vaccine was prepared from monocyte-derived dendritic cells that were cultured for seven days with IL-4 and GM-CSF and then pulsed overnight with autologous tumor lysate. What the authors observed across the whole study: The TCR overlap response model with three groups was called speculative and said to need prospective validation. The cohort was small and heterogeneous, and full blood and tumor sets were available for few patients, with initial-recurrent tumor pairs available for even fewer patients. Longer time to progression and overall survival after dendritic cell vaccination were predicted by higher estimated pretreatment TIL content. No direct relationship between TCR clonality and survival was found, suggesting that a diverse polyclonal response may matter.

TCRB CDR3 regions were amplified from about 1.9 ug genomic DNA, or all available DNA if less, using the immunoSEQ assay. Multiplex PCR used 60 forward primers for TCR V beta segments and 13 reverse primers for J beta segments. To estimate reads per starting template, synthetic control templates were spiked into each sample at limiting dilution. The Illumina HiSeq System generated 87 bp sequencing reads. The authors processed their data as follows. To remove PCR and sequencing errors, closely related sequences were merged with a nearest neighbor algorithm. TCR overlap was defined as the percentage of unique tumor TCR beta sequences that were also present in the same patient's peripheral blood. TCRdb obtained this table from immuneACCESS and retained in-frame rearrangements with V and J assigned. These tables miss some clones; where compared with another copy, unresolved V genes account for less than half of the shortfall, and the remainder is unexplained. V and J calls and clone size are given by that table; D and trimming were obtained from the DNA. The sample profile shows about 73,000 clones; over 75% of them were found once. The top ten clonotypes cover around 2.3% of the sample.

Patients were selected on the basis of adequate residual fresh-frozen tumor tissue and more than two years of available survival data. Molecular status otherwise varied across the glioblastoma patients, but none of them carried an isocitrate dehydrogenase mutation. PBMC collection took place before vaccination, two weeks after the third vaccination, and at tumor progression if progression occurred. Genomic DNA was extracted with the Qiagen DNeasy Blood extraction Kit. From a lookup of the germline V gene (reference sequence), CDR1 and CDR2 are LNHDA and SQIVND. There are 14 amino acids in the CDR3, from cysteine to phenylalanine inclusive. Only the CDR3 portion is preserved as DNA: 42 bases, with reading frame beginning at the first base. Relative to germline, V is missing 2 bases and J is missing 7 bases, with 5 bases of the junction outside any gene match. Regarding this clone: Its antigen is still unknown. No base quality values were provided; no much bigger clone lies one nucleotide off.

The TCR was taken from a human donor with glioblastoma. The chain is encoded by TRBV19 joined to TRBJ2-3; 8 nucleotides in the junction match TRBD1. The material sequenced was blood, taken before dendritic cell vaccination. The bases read TGTGCCAGTAGTATAACACAGGGGGGACATACGCAGTATTTT. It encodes CASSITQGGHTQYF.